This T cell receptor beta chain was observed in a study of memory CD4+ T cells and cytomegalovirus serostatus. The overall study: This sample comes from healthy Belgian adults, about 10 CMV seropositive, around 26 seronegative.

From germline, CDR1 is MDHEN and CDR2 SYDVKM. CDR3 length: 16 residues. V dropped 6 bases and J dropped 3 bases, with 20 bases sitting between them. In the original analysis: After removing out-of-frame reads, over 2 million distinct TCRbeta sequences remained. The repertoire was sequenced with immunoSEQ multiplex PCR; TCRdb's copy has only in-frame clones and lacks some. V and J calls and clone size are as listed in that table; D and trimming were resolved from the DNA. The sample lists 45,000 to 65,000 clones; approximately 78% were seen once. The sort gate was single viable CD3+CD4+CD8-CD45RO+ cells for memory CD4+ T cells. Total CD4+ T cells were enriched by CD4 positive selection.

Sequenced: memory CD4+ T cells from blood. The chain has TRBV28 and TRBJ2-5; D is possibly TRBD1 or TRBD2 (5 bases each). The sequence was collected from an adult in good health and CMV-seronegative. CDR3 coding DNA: TGTGCCAGCAGCGCCCCCGCCCCGGGGCCAAAAGAGACCCAGTACTTC. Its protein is CASSAPAPGPKETQYF.